Sequencing of this TCR beta chain was carried out in a study of beta chain features in type 1 diabetes. The isolated RNA, all of it, was reverse transcribed, so expressed TCRB transcripts were what got sequenced. Libraries were prepared by immunoSEQ multiplex PCR; TCRdb keeps only in-frame clonotypes and omits some of them. The sample has 250,000 or so clones, about a fifth seen once. The CDR3 is 14 amino acids. V was pared by 8 bases and J by 6 bases, with 16 bases between. Germline V CDR1 and CDR2: LNHNV, YYDKDF (reference sequence). General study results and limits: Among patients with Type 1 diabetes, TCRB CDR3s were moderately but significantly shorter in every one of the four CD4+ subsets.

This clone was seen only a few times. The target antigen is unknown. The rearrangement links TRBV15 to TRBJ2-2, with a weak D call TRBD1 (7 bases). Input material: naive CD4+ T cells from blood. This receptor was taken from a woman in her thirties or forties with type 1 diabetes. CDR3 sequence reads: CATETGSGAGELFF. The CDR3, as DNA: TGTGCCACCGAGACAGGGTCGGGAGCCGGGGAGCTGTTTTTT.